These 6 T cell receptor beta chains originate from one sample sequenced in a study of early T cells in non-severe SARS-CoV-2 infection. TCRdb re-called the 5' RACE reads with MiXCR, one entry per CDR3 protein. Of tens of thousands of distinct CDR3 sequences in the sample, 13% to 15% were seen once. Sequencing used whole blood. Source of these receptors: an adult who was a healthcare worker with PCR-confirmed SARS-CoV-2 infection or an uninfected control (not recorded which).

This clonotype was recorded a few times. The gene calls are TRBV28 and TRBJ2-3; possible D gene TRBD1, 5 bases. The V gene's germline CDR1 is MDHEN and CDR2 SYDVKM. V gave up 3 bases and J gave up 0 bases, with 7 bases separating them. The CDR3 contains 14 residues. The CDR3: CASSLGQSTDTQYF. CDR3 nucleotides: TGTGCCAGCAGTTTGGGGCAGAGCACAGATACGCAGTATTTT. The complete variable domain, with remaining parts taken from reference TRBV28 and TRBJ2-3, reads DVKVTQSSRYLVKRTGEKVFLECVQDMDHENMFWYRQDPGLGLRLIYFSYDVKMKEKGDIPEGYSVSREKKERFSLILESASTNQTSMYLCASSLGQSTDTQYFGPGTRLTVL.

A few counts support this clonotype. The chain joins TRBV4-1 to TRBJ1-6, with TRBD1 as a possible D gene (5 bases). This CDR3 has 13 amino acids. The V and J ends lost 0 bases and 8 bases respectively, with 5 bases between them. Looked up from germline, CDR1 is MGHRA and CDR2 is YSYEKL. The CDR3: CASSQEGDSPLHF. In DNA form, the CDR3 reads TGCGCCAGCAGCCAAGAAGGGGATTCACCCCTCCACTTT.

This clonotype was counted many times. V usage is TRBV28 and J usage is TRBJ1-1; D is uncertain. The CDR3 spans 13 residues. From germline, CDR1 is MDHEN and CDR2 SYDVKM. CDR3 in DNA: TGTTTCGTGAGGGCGTACGGGAACACTGAAGCTTTCTTT. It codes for CFVRAYGNTEAFF.

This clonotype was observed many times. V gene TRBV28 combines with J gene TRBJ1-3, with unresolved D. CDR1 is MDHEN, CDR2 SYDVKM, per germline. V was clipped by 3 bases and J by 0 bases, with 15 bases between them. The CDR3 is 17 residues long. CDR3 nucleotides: TGTGCCAGCAGTTTCAGGCAAGGAGGTAGCTCTGGAAACACCATATATTTT. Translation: CASSFRQGGSSGNTIYF.

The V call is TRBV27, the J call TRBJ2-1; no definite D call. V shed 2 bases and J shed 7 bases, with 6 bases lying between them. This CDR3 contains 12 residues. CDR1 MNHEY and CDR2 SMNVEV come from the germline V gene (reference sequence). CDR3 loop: CASSLGVNEQFF. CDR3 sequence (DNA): TGTGCCAGCAGTTTAGGCGTAAATGAGCAGTTCTTC.

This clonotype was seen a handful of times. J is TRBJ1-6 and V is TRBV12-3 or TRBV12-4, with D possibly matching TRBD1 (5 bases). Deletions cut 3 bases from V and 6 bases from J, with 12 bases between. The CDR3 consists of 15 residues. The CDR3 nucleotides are TGTGCCAGCAGTTTTTGGGGACGCGGTAATTCACCCCTCCACTTT. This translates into CASSFWGRGNSPLHF.